A selection of T cell receptor beta chains follows, all from one sample in a study of cytomegalovirus exposure and HLA in healthy donors. Libraries were prepared by immunoSEQ multiplex PCR; TCRdb keeps only in-frame clonotypes and omits some of them. The data contain some 320,000 clones, roughly 90% of them singletons. The material sequenced was PBMCs. The receptors derive from a young woman in good health and CMV-seropositive. Both conserved end residues are part of each CDR3. The D gene is left open where the match is weak. Clone sizes are given selectively: once, few, many, or a class where the clone is expanded.

V gene	D gene	clone size	J gene	CDR3 DNA	CDR3 protein
TRBV6-6	TRBD1	few	TRBJ2-1	TGTGGGACAGGGGGCGATGTCGGTGAGCAGTTCTTC	CGTGGDVGEQFF
TRBV7-9	.	.	TRBJ1-4	TGTGCCAGCAGTGACCGATTTAATGAAAAACTGTTTTTT	CASSDRFNEKLFF
TRBV2	.	.	TRBJ2-1	TGTGCCCGCAGACAGTACAATGAGCAGTTCTTC	CARRQYNEQFF
TRBV7-2	.	once	TRBJ1-2	TGTGCCAGCAGCTTAGGCCATGCGGTGATGAACTATGGCTACACCTTC	CASSLGHAVMNYGYTF
TRBV15	.	.	TRBJ2-2	TGTGCCACCAGCTTTAGGGCCGGGGAGCTGTTTTTT	CATSFRAGELFF
TRBV6-1	.	.	TRBJ1-2	TGTGCCAGCAGTTCGCGGGCCGGGCTATGGCTGGCCACCTTC	CASSSRAGLWLATF
TRBV5-6	.	.	TRBJ1-4	TGTGCCAGCAGCTTGACGGCCGACCCTAATGAAAAACTGTTTTTT	CASSLTADPNEKLFF
TRBV19	.	.	TRBJ2-1	TGTGCCAGTACTTCCTTAGGGGGAGTTGAGCAGTTCTTC	CASTSLGGVEQFF
TRBV6-1	.	once	TRBJ2-1	TGTGCCAGCAGTGAATTGGGCAGGGGGGGCAGGAGGAATGAGCAGTTCTTC	CASSELGRGGRRNEQFF
TRBV30	TRBD1	.	TRBJ1-5	TGTGCCTGGAGTACCGGGACAGGGGATCAGCCCCAGCATTTT	CAWSTGTGDQPQHF
TRBV30	.	.	TRBJ1-4	TGTGCCTGGAGTTCGAACTTCGGCAATGAAAAACTGTTTTTT	CAWSSNFGNEKLFF
TRBV27	TRBD1	.	TRBJ2-7	TGTGCCAGCAGTTTCTACAGGGGGAACTACGAGCAGTACTTC	CASSFYRGNYEQYF
TRBV6-1	.	.	TRBJ2-7	TGTGCCAGCAGTTCCGGGATCGGGCAGTACTTC	CASSSGIGQYF
TRBV4-3	.	.	TRBJ1-1	TGCGCCAGCAGCCGCAAGGCGGGGGGGAACACTGAAGCTTTCTTT	CASSRKAGGNTEAFF
TRBV11-2	.	once	TRBJ2-7	TGTGCCAGCAGCTCGCTGAGGGACGAGCAGTACTTC	CASSSLRDEQYF
TRBV6-1	.	.	TRBJ2-7	TGTGCCAGCAGTGAAAATTACGGGGGGCTTGAGCAGTACTTC	CASSENYGGLEQYF
TRBV6-5	TRBD2	.	TRBJ2-1	TGTGCCAGCGCGTTGGGACTAGCGGGAAACAATGAGCAGTTCTTC	CASALGLAGNNEQFF
TRBV27	.	.	TRBJ2-7	TGTGCCACGGGGCAGAGTTCCTACGAGCAGTACTTC	CATGQSSYEQYF
TRBV4-2	.	.	TRBJ1-4	TGTGCCAGCAGCCAAGACGACAGGCTTAATGAAAAACTGTTTTTT	CASSQDDRLNEKLFF
TRBV10-1	TRBD1	.	TRBJ1-4	TGCGCCAGCATATACAGGGGATCAGGAAAGGAAAAACTGTTTTTT	CASIYRGSGKEKLFF
TRBV27	TRBD1	.	TRBJ2-2	TGTGCCAGCAGTTCGGGACAGGGGGCGCTCCGGTACGGGGAGCTGTTTTTT	CASSSGQGALRYGELFF
TRBV5-6	.	.	TRBJ1-5	TGTGCCAGCAGCTCGGACGGAGGGGGCAATCAGCCCCAGCATTTT	CASSSDGGGNQPQHF
TRBV5-1	TRBD2	once	TRBJ2-1	TGCGCCAGCAGCGTAGCGGGAGAGTCCTACAATGAGCAGTTCTTC	CASSVAGESYNEQFF
TRBV19	.	.	TRBJ1-5	TGTGCCACCGGCAGGGAGAGCAATCAGCCCCAGCATTTT	CATGRESNQPQHF
TRBV4-2	TRBD1	.	TRBJ2-7	TGTGCCAGCAGCCGGGACAGGGTCTACGAGCAGTACTTC	CASSRDRVYEQYF
TRBV28	TRBD2	.	TRBJ2-7	TGTGCCTCTAAGGCGGGGGGGACCGGCTCCTACGAGCAGTACTTC	CASKAGGTGSYEQYF
TRBV5-4	.	once	TRBJ1-5	TGTGCCAGCAGCCCTGGTCCCGGAGGAAATCAGCCCCAGCATTTT	CASSPGPGGNQPQHF
TRBV18	.	.	TRBJ2-7	TGTGCCAGCTCACCAACTTCGTCCTACGAGCAGTACTTC	CASSPTSSYEQYF
TRBV4-1	.	.	TRBJ1-1	TGCGCCAGCAGCCAAGCACCTCCGGGACCCTTCCCGGCGGACACTGAAGCTTTCTTT	CASSQAPPGPFPADTEAFF
TRBV7-8	.	.	TRBJ1-2	TGTGCCAGCAGCTTAGCCTCGCGGGACGCACGTGGCTACACCTTC	CASSLASRDARGYTF
TRBV7-6	TRBD2	.	TRBJ2-1	TGTGCCAGCAGCTTAAACCCGGGACTAGCGCAAAAACCGTCGAATGAGCAGTTCTTC	CASSLNPGLAQKPSNEQFF
TRBV7-2	.	.	TRBJ2-1	TGTGCCAGCAGCTTATGGGGACAAGGGGTCAATGAGCAGTTCTTC	CASSLWGQGVNEQFF
TRBV2	TRBD2	.	TRBJ2-3	TGTGCCAGTATAGCGGGGGGAAGAACAGATACGCAGTATTTT	CASIAGGRTDTQYF
TRBV28	TRBD1	.	TRBJ2-7	TGTGCCAGCAGAGAAACTGGACAGGGTCCCTACGAGCAGTACTTC	CASRETGQGPYEQYF
TRBV9	TRBD1	.	TRBJ1-2	TGTGCCAGCAGCGACCGGACAGGGATCTATGGCTACACCTTC	CASSDRTGIYGYTF
TRBV10-3	TRBD1	few	TRBJ1-1	TGTGCCATCAGTGCCCGGACAGGGATGAACACTGAAGCTTTCTTT	CAISARTGMNTEAFF
TRBV28	TRBD1	.	TRBJ1-2	TGTGCCAGCAGCCTGGACAGGCCCTATGGCTACACCTTC	CASSLDRPYGYTF
TRBV2	.	.	TRBJ1-4	TGTGCCAGCAGTGGCACAGCAAATGAAAAACTGTTTTTT	CASSGTANEKLFF
TRBV5-1	TRBD2	.	TRBJ2-1	TGCGCCAGCAGCTCTACCGGGACTAGCGGATTTAATGAGCAGTTCTTC	CASSSTGTSGFNEQFF
TRBV25-1	TRBD1	.	TRBJ1-5	TGTGCCAGCAGTGTGACAGGGGCGGATCAGCCCCAGCATTTT	CASSVTGADQPQHF
TRBV4-3	.	.	TRBJ2-1	TGCGCCAGCAGCCATCGATCGGAATGGGATGAGCAGTTCTTC	CASSHRSEWDEQFF
TRBV29-1	TRBD1	.	TRBJ1-2	TGCAGCGTTGATACGAGTCGGACAGGGGGCGAATCGAGCTATGGCTACACCTTC	CSVDTSRTGGESSYGYTF
TRBV15	TRBD1	.	TRBJ2-7	TGTGCCACCAGCTCCGGGACAGGGGGCTTCGAGCAGTACTTC	CATSSGTGGFEQYF
TRBV4-3	TRBD1	.	TRBJ2-1	TGCGCCAGCAGCCAAGAGACAGGGTGGTACAATGAGCAGTTCTTC	CASSQETGWYNEQFF
TRBV7-9	.	.	TRBJ1-2	TGTGCCAGCAGCTTGAGTGGGTATGGCTACACCTTC	CASSLSGYGYTF
TRBV6-5	.	once	TRBJ2-1	TGTGCCAGCAGTTACCCCCGGGGAGATTCCCATGAGCAGTTCTTC	CASSYPRGDSHEQFF
TRBV4-3	.	.	TRBJ1-2	TGCGCCAGCAGCCAAGTAGGCGGCAGGGATGGCTACACCTTC	CASSQVGGRDGYTF
TRBV4-3	.	.	TRBJ1-4	TGCGCCAGCAGCCAAAGGGCCCAGCCAGCAACTAATGAAAAACTGTTTTTT	CASSQRAQPATNEKLFF
TRBV7-2	.	.	TRBJ2-4	TGTGCCAGCAGCATGCAGTCCAAAAACATTCAGTACTTC	CASSMQSKNIQYF
TRBV9	TRBD2	.	TRBJ2-2	TGTGCCAGCAGCGTAGAGGGACTAGCGGCGAACACCGGGGAGCTGTTTTTT	CASSVEGLAANTGELFF
TRBV27	.	once	TRBJ1-4	TGTGCCAGCAGCAATGCGGAAAAACTGTTTTTT	CASSNAEKLFF
TRBV9	.	.	TRBJ2-5	TGTGCCAGCAGCGTAGTTCGGGACGCAGAGACCCAGTACTTC	CASSVVRDAETQYF